A selection of T cell receptor beta chains follows, all from one sample in a study of blood T cell repertoires in COVID-19. The data were produced by immunoSEQ multiplex PCR, yet TCRdb's version contains in-frame clones alone and is incomplete. Found here are roughly 100,000 clones, about 64% of them singletons; the top ten hold 0.9%. Sequencing was carried out using peripheral blood. These receptors originate from a human donor with acute or convalescent COVID-19. The donor label of this sample is uncertain. The CDR3 runs from the conserved cysteine through the conserved F or W. The order of the fields is D gene, V gene, J gene, clone size, CDR3 length, CDR3 protein, CDR3 DNA. D genes are given only for firm matches. Size values are once, few and many counts, or a class for expanded clones, and some rows have none.

NA	TRBV5-1	TRBJ2-7	few	13	CASSLDRANEQYF	TGCGCCAGCAGCTTGGACAGGGCCAACGAGCAGTACTTC
NA	TRBV18	TRBJ1-3	NA	16	CASSPSRERAGNTIYF	TGTGCCAGCTCACCAAGCAGGGAGCGGGCTGGAAACACCATATATTTT
NA	TRBV30	TRBJ1-4	NA	13	CAWSTGINEKLFF	TGTGCCTGGTCCACAGGGATTAATGAAAAACTGTTTTTT
NA	TRBV2	TRBJ1-1	NA	11	CASSANREAFF	TGTGCCAGCAGTGCGAACAGGGAAGCTTTCTTT
TRBD1	TRBV28	TRBJ2-3	NA	16	CASSVPGTGGRDTQYF	TGTGCCAGCAGCGTCCCCGGGACAGGGGGCCGAGATACGCAGTATTTT
NA	TRBV6-5	TRBJ1-2	NA	12	CASSYRGFGYTF	TGTGCTAGCAGTTATAGGGGATTCGGCTACACCTTC
NA	TRBV18	TRBJ1-2	NA	14	CASSPPTYYSGYTF	TGTGCCAGCTCACCACCGACCTACTATAGTGGCTACACCTTC
NA	TRBV5-5	TRBJ1-2	NA	14	CASSKQQALYGYTF	TGTGCCAGCAGCAAGCAGCAGGCTCTCTATGGCTACACCTTC
TRBD1	TRBV6-2/TRBV6-3	TRBJ1-4	NA	14	CASSPTGIREKLFF	TGTGCCAGCAGCCCGACAGGGATAAGGGAAAAACTGTTTTTT
TRBD1	TRBV7-8	TRBJ1-2	few	15	CASSLEARGLYGYTF	TGTGCCAGCAGCTTAGAGGCCAGGGGGCTCTATGGCTACACCTTC
NA	TRBV30	TRBJ1-6	NA	16	CAWSAPLSGKNSPLHF	TGTGCCTGGAGTGCCCCCTTATCAGGGAAGAATTCACCCCTCCACTTT
NA	TRBV12-5	TRBJ2-2	NA	14	CASGLTQNPGELFF	TGTGCTAGTGGTTTGACCCAGAACCCCGGGGAGCTGTTTTTT
TRBD2	TRBV7-9	TRBJ2-3	few	17	CASSLPVGTSGGYTQYF	TGTGCCAGCAGCTTACCCGTAGGGACTAGCGGGGGGTATACGCAGTATTTT
NA	TRBV5-4	TRBJ1-1	NA	17	CASSLGALQRMNTEAFF	TGTGCCAGCAGCTTGGGGGCCTTACAGAGAATGAACACTGAAGCTTTCTTT
TRBD2	TRBV6-2/TRBV6-3	TRBJ2-3	NA	15	CASSYQRGGTDTQYF	TGTGCCAGCAGTTACCAGCGGGGGGGCACAGATACGCAGTATTTT
TRBD1	TRBV11-2	TRBJ1-1	medium-sized	14	CASSLEGTGSEAFF	TGTGCCAGCAGCCTAGAGGGGACAGGGTCTGAAGCTTTCTTT
NA	TRBV3-1/TRBV3-2	TRBJ2-5	NA	17	CASTPLLGGDEPATQYF	TGTGCCAGCACCCCCCTTTTAGGGGGGGATGAACCTGCGACCCAGTACTTC
TRBD1	TRBV19	TRBJ1-2	NA	16	CASTRDRGLGNYGYTF	TGTGCCAGTACCCGGGACAGGGGGCTTGGTAACTATGGCTACACCTTC
NA	TRBV5-4	TRBJ1-4	NA	13	CASSPATNEKLFF	TGTGCCAGCTCCCCAGCAACTAATGAAAAACTGTTTTTT
NA	TRBV5-6	TRBJ2-7	few	15	CASSAYRDGRNEQYF	TGTGCCAGCAGCGCCTACCGGGATGGCCGGAACGAGCAGTACTTC
NA	TRBV2	TRBJ2-2	NA	12	CASKTDTGELFF	TGTGCCAGCAAAACAGACACCGGGGAGCTGTTTTTT
NA	TRBV25-1	TRBJ1-5	NA	14	CASSSAGSNQPQHF	TGTGCCAGCAGCTCGGCAGGGAGCAATCAGCCCCAGCATTTT
NA	TRBV19	TRBJ1-1	NA	13	CASTDGRGTEAFF	TGTGCCAGTACGGACGGGAGAGGCACTGAAGCTTTCTTT
NA	TRBV5-1	TRBJ2-3	NA	12	CASSFSRDTQYF	TGCGCCAGCAGCTTTAGCAGAGATACGCAGTATTTT
NA	TRBV4-1	TRBJ2-3	NA	16	CASSHPPGRTTDTQYF	TGCGCCAGCAGCCATCCGCCGGGGAGGACGACAGATACGCAGTATTTT
NA	TRBV28	TRBJ1-4	NA	16	CASSSGRQVVGEKLFF	TGTGCCAGCAGCTCGGGAAGACAGGTGGTTGGTGAAAAACTGTTTTTT
TRBD1	TRBV25-1	TRBJ1-1	NA	14	CASRGQGMNTEAFF	TGTGCCAGCAGGGGACAGGGAATGAACACTGAAGCTTTCTTT